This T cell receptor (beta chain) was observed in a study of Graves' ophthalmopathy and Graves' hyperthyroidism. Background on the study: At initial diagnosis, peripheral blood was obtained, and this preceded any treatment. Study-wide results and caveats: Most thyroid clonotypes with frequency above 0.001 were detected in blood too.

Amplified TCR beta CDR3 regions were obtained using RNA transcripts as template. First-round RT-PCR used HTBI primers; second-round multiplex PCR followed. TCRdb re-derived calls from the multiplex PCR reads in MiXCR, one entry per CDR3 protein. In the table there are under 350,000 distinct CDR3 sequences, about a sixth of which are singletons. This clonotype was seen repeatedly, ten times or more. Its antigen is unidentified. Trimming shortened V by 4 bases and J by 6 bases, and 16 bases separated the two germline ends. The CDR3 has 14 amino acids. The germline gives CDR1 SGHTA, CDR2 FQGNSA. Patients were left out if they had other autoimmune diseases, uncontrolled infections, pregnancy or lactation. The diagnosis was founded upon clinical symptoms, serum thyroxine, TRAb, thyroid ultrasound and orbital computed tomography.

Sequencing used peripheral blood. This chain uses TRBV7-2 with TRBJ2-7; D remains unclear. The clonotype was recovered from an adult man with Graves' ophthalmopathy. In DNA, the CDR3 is TGTGCCAGCAGCTCTCGACTGGACCGCGTCGAGCAGTACTTC. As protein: CASSSRLDRVEQYF. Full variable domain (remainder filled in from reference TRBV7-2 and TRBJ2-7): GAGVSQSPSNKVTEKGKDVELRCDPISGHTALYWYRQSLGQGLEFLIYFQGNSAPDKSGLPSDRFSAERTGGSVSTLTIQRTQQEDSAVYLCASSSRLDRVEQYFGPGTRLTVT.